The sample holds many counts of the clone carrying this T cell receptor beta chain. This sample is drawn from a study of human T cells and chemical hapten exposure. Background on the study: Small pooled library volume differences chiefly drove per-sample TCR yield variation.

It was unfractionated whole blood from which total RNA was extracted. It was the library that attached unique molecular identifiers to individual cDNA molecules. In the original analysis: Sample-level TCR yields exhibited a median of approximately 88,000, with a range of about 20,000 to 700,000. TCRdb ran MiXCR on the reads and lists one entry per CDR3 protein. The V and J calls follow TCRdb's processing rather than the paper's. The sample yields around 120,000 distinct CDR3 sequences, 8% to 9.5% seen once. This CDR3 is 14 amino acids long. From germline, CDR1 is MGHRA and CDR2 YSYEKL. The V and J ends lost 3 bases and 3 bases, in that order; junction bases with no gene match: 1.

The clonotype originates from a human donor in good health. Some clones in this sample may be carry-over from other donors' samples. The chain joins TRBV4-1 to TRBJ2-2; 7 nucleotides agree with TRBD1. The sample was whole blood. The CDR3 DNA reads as TGCGCCAGCAGCCATGACAGGGACACCGGGGAGCTGTTTTTT. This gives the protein CASSHDRDTGELFF.